This T cell receptor (beta chain) is drawn from a study of CD4 T cells in relation to SARS-CoV-2 and coronaviruses. Study at large: ViraFEST: roughly 9-day antigen culture of PBMCs, then TCR beta CDR3 sequencing. Negative control cultures got HIV-1 Nef peptides or no peptide. General study points: No donor gave both pre-pandemic and post-infection samples.

The method was immunoSEQ multiplex PCR; TCRdb's version includes in-frame clones alone and lacks a portion of them. The profile shows under 20,000 clones, 60% to 80% of them singletons. Germline CDR1 and CDR2: LGHDT and YNNKEL (reference sequence). The J segment lost 11 bases and the V segment lost 3 bases, leaving 8 bases of the junction unmatched. This CDR3 is 15 amino acids long. On this clone: What it recognizes is unknown.

Unexposed donor CD4+ T cells date from about 2011-2018, before the COVID-19 pandemic. After around nine days of culture, CD4+ T cells were isolated. The chain uses TRBV3-1 (or the pseudogene TRBV3-2) and TRBJ1-5, with TRBD1 identical over 12 bases. The sequencing sample was made of CD4+ T cells from PBMCs, cultured in vitro. The sequence was obtained from a human donor in good health. For the CDR3, the DNA is TGTGCCAGCAGCCAGGGGACAGGGGGCGGTGGGTCCCAGCATTTT. Amino acid sequence: CASSQGTGGGGSQHF.